The clone carrying this T cell receptor (beta chain) was picked up one time. Its antigen remains unknown. Germline is not matched at one junction end, which may reflect a read error. The data stem from a study of cytomegalovirus exposure and HLA in healthy donors. This CDR3 has 15 amino acids. Germline CDR1 and CDR2: SEHNR and FQNEAQ (reference sequence). Donors had nominal health at sampling but likely had unrecorded immune exposures. Study findings and constraints: Rarity characterized most TCR sequences, yet some public TCRs appeared in many donors. As was reported, the classifier diagnosed cytomegalovirus status with high specificity and sensitivity.

Use of 60 Vbeta and 13 Jbeta primers characterized the PCR. How the authors handled the data: Later, tens of millions of unique TCR beta chains were counted in an analysis, and some 11 million of them were shared. Assay: immunoSEQ multiplex PCR; the TCRdb copy retains only in-frame clones and omits some. D and trimming were read from the DNA, whereas the V and J calls and clone size are those reported in that table. The data hold some 200,000 clones, with 77% observed a single time. The rearrangement joins TRBV7-9 to TRBJ1-6; D is undetermined. This clonotype originated in a woman aged 55-69 years in good health and CMV-seropositive. The sample was PBMCs. CDR3: CSSGRVAYYNSPLHF. Written as DNA, the CDR3 is TGTTCCAGCGGGAGAGTGGCTTACTATAATTCACCCCTCCACTTT.